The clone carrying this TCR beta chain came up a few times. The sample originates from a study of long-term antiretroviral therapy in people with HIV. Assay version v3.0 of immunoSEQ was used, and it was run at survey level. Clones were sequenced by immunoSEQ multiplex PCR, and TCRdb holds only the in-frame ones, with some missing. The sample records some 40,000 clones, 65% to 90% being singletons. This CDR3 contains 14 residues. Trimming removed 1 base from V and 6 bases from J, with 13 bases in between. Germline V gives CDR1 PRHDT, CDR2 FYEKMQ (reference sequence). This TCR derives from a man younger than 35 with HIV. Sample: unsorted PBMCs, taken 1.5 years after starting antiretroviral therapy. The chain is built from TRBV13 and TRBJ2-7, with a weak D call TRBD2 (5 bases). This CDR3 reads CASSLVLALGEQYF. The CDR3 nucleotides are TGTGCCAGCAGCTTAGTGTTAGCGCTGGGCGAGCAGTACTTC.